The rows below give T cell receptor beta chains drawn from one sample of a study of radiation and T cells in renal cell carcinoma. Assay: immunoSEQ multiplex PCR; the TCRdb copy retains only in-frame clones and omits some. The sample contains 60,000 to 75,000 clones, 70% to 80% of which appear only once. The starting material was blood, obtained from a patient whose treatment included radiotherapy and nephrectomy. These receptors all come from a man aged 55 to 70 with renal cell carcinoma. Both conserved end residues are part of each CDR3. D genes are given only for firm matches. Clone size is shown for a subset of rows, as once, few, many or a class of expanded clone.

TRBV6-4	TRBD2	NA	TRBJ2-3	TGTGCCAGCAGTGACGAGCGGGGGGGTATCGATACGCAGTATTTT	CASSDERGGIDTQYF
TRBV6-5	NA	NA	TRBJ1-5	TGTGCCAGCAGTCGAGGACAGAACAATCAGCCCCAGCATTTT	CASSRGQNNQPQHF
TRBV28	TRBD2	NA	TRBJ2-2	TGTGCCAGCACCAATAGCGGGGGAAACACCGGGGAGCTGTTTTTT	CASTNSGGNTGELFF
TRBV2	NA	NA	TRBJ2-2	TGTGCCAGCACCGCCCTGAACACCGGGGAGCTGTTTTTT	CASTALNTGELFF
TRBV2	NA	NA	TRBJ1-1	TGTGCCAGCAGTGAATTTGTAAGGGGCACTGAAGCTTTCTTT	CASSEFVRGTEAFF
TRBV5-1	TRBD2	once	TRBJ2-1	TGCGCCAGCAGCTTGCTAGCGGGGCCTAGCTCCTACAATGAGCAGTTCTTC	CASSLLAGPSSYNEQFF
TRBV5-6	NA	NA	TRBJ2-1	TGTGCCAGCAGCTTCGGGGATGACAATGAGCAGTTCTTC	CASSFGDDNEQFF
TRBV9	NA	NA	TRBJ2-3	TGTGCCAGCAGCGTAGAGCCGACCTACACAGATACGCAGTATTTT	CASSVEPTYTDTQYF
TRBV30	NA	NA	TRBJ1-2	TGTGCCTGGAGCCTAGAACGAGAGAACTATGGCTACACCTTC	CAWSLERENYGYTF
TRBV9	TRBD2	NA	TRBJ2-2	TGTGCCAGCAGCGTTACGGGACTAGCGCCATTAGATGGGGAGCTGTTTTTT	CASSVTGLAPLDGELFF
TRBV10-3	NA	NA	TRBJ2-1	TGTGCCACAATGCGGGACACATACAATGAGCAGTTCTTC	CATMRDTYNEQFF
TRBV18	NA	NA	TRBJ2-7	TGTGCCAGCTCACCTTCCCTTAGCTCCTACGAGCAGTACTTC	CASSPSLSSYEQYF
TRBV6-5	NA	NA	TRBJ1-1	TGTGCCAGCAGTTATCACACTGAAGCTTTCTTT	CASSYHTEAFF
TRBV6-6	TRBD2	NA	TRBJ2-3	TGTGCCAGCAGTCTCGGGGTAGCGGGGGATACGCAGTATTTT	CASSLGVAGDTQYF
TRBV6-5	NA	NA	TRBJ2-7	TGTGCCAGCAGTTATGGCCAGACAAACTACGAGCAGTACTTC	CASSYGQTNYEQYF
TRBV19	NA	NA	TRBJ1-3	TGTGCCAGTACCGGGACCTACTCCCCCTCTGGAAACACCATATATTTT	CASTGTYSPSGNTIYF
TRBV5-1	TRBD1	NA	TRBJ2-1	TGCGCCAGCAGCTTTCGACAGGGCTCCTACAATGAGCAGTTCTTC	CASSFRQGSYNEQFF
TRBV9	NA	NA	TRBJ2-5	TGTGCCAGCAGCTTTTCAACTGGGCTGCAGACCCAGTACTTC	CASSFSTGLQTQYF
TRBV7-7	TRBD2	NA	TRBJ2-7	TGTGCCAGCAGCCCGGGACTAGCGGGGGGGGGCGACGAGCAGTACTTC	CASSPGLAGGGDEQYF
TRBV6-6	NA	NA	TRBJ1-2	TGTGCCAGTAGCATCGGTTCGGAGGGCTACACCTTC	CASSIGSEGYTF
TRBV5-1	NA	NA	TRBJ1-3	TGCGCCAGCAGCCCGACTGGAAACACCATATATTTT	CASSPTGNTIYF
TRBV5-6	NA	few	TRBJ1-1	TGTGCCAGCAGCTTAAGGGTGGTGAACACTGAAGCTTTCTTT	CASSLRVVNTEAFF
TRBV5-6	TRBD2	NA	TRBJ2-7	TGTGCCAGCAGCACGAGAGCGGGGGCAGACTACGAGCAGTACTTC	CASSTRAGADYEQYF
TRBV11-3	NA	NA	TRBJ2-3	TGTGCCAGCAGCCTCGCGGGGATGATTAGCACAGATACGCAGTATTTT	CASSLAGMISTDTQYF
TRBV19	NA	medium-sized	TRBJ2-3	TGTGCCAGTAGTATAGGCTGGGACGTAAGCACAGATACGCAGTATTTT	CASSIGWDVSTDTQYF
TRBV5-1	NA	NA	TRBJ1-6	TGCGCCAGCAGTCCTTCAGGGAAGAATTCACCCCTCCACTTT	CASSPSGKNSPLHF
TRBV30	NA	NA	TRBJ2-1	TGTGCCTGGGATTATCAGCGGACCAATGAGCAGTTCTTC	CAWDYQRTNEQFF
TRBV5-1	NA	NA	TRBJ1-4	TGCGCCAGCAGTGGGGGAGGCGGTGAAAAACTGTTTTTT	CASSGGGGEKLFF
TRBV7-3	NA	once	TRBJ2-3	TGTGCCAGCAGCTTAAGCGGCCAACGAGATACGCAGTATTTT	CASSLSGQRDTQYF
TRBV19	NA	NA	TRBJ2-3	TGTGCCAGTAGTCCGGGTCAAGACCGAAGCACAGATACGCAGTATTTT	CASSPGQDRSTDTQYF
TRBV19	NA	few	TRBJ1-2	TGTGCCAGTAGTATCCCCTCCTACTACCCCCGTAACTATGGCTACACCTTC	CASSIPSYYPRNYGYTF
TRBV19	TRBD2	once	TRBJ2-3	TGTGCCAGTAGTAGGCTGCGGGAGGCAGATACGCAGTATTTT	CASSRLREADTQYF
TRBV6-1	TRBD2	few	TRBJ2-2	TGTGCCAGCAGTGCCGATCGCTACCTAGCGGGAGGTACCGGGGAGCTGTTTTTT	CASSADRYLAGGTGELFF
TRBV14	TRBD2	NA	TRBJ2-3	TGTGCCAGCAGCCGCAACCTGTTTCCAGCGGGAGGGCCTGTAGCAGATACGCAGTATTTT	CASSRNLFPAGGPVADTQYF
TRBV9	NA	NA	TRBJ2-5	TGTGCCAGCAGCGTAGGGACCGACATAGGCCGGGAGACCCAGTACTTC	CASSVGTDIGRETQYF
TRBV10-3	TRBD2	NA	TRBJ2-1	TGTGCCATCAGTGACCGGACTAGCGGGAGCGATGAGCAGTTCTTC	CAISDRTSGSDEQFF
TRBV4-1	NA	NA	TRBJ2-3	TGCGCCAGCAGCGCAGAGGGCATGGGGGGCACAGATACGCAGTATTTT	CASSAEGMGGTDTQYF
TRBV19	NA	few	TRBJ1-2	TGTGCCAGTAGTATGTCAACAGGCGGCTACACCTTC	CASSMSTGGYTF
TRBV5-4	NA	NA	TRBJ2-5	TGTGCCAGCAGCTTGGAGGGGCGGGAAACCCAGTACTTC	CASSLEGRETQYF
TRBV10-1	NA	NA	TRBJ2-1	TGCGCCAGCAGTGTGCTTCCCCTCAATGAGCAGTTCTTC	CASSVLPLNEQFF
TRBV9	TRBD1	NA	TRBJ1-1	TGTGCCAGCAGCGTAGAGGGGGGACAGGGAATCACTGAAGCTTTCTTT	CASSVEGGQGITEAFF
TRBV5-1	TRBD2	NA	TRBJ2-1	TGCGCCAGCAGTTCCGGGACTAGCGGGATTTCCTACAATGAGCAGTTCTTC	CASSSGTSGISYNEQFF